Shown below are 29 T cell receptor beta chains from a single sample sequenced in a study of cytomegalovirus exposure and HLA in healthy donors. Data came from immunoSEQ multiplex PCR; TCRdb stores just in-frame clones and leaves some out. The data show over 200,000 clones, with roughly 91% seen just once and approximately 3% held by the top ten. Input material: PBMCs. Every receptor here comes from a woman aged 25 to 39 in good health and CMV-seronegative.

In this sample, this clone turned up once. In DNA form, the CDR3 reads TGTGCCAGCAGTTACGGGTTCCCAGATACGCAGTATTTT. It is translated as CASSYGFPDTQYF. The V and J genes are TRBV6-5 and TRBJ2-3, with no clear D. Between the trimmed V and J ends, which lost 2 bases and 4 bases, there was a span of 7 bases. The CDR3 has 13 amino acids. The germline gives CDR1 MNHEY, CDR2 SVGAGI.

The J gene is TRBJ2-7, the V gene TRBV6-6; 7 nucleotides agree with TRBD2. The CDR3 contains 12 residues. Per the germline V gene, CDR1 is MNHNY and CDR2 is SVGAGI (reference sequence). J was trimmed by 0 bases and V by 10 bases; bases with no gene match: 3. CDR3 coding DNA: TGTGCCACCCTAGCGGACTCCTACGAGCAGTACTTC. The encoded protein is CATLADSYEQYF.

The V call is TRBV6-5, the J call TRBJ2-3, with TRBD1 as a possible D gene (5 bases). CDR3 size: 16 residues. V lost 1 base and J 4 bases, leaving 15 bases between the germline ends. Germline CDR1 is MNHEY and CDR2 is SVGAGI. The CDR3 protein is CASSYWAPRQSDTQYF. The CDR3, as DNA: TGTGCCAGCAGTTACTGGGCCCCCCGACAGTCAGATACGCAGTATTTT.

V gene TRBV5-6 combines with J gene TRBJ2-7, with TRBD2 matching over 7 bases. The J segment lost 0 bases and the V segment lost 0 bases, leaving 3 bases of the junction unmatched. CDR1 and CDR2 (germline): SGHDT, YYEEEE. CDR3 length equals 15 residues. The DNA of the CDR3 is TGTGCCAGCAGCTTGGTGGGAGGGGCCTCCTACGAGCAGTACTTC. Translated: CASSLVGGASYEQYF.

V is TRBV2 and J is TRBJ2-5; D not resolved. Trimming shortened V by 4 bases and J by 2 bases, and 8 bases separated the two germline ends. The V gene's germline CDR1 is SNHLY and CDR2 FYNNEI. The CDR3 length is 13 residues. The CDR3 spells CASSVDLQETQYF. CDR3 DNA: TGTGCCAGCAGTGTTGATCTACAAGAGACCCAGTACTTC.

The V gene is TRBV19, the J gene TRBJ1-1; D is uncertain. Trimming pared 3 bases from V and 0 bases from J, leaving 8 bases between. This CDR3 contains 14 residues. Looked up from germline, CDR1 is LNHDA and CDR2 is SQIVND (reference sequence). The chain's CDR3 is CASSIGLMNTEAFF. The CDR3 DNA is TGTGCCAGTAGTATCGGGCTGATGAACACTGAAGCTTTCTTT.

The chain has TRBV19 and TRBJ1-5; no clear D gene. The CDR3 is 13 residues long. Looked up from germline, CDR1 is LNHDA and CDR2 is SQIVND (reference sequence). V lost 3 bases to trimming and J lost 4 bases, with 7 bases between them. The CDR3 sequence is CASSMWDNQPQHF. In nucleotides, the CDR3 is TGTGCCAGTAGTATGTGGGATAATCAGCCCCAGCATTTT.

There are a few counts of this clone. V and J are TRBV6-5 and TRBJ2-3, with TRBD1 as a possible D gene (7 bases). Looked up from germline, CDR1 is MNHEY and CDR2 is SVGAGI. There are 16 residues in the CDR3. V was trimmed by 0 bases and J by 4 bases, leaving 14 bases between them. The CDR3 DNA sequence: TGTGCCAGCAGTTACTCGTCGGCCAGGGGGGCAGATACGCAGTATTTT. It yields the protein CASSYSSARGADTQYF.

This rearrangement joins TRBV6-1 to TRBJ2-7, with no clear D. The CDR3 length is 11 residues. Germline CDR1 reads MNHNS; CDR2 reads SASEGT. V lost 7 bases, J lost 6 bases, and 10 bases lay in between. The CDR3 DNA reads TGTGCCAGCATCTCGGAGAGCGAGCAGTACTTC. This encodes CASISESEQYF.

The rearrangement uses TRBV6-1 and TRBJ2-7; TRBD2 might be the D (5 bases). This CDR3 region has 15 residues. CDR1 and CDR2 (germline): MNHNS, SASEGT. The V end lost 8 bases, the J end lost 0 bases, and 17 bases lay between the germline ends. The CDR3 DNA sequence: TGTGCCAGCTTCGACGCCAGGAGGAGCTCCTACGAGCAGTACTTC. This translates into CASFDARRSSYEQYF.

The CDR3 is CASSQVLGQGSLGTTGELFF. CDR3 nucleotide sequence: TGCGCCAGCAGCCAAGTTCTTGGACAGGGAAGTCTCGGAACGACCGGGGAGCTGTTTTTT. The V and J genes are TRBV4-1 and TRBJ2-2; 8 bases agree with TRBD1. This CDR3 has 20 residues. After removal of 1 base from V and 5 bases from J, the junction contained 18 bases not matched to a gene. Per the germline V gene, CDR1 is MGHRA and CDR2 is YSYEKL.

In this sample, this clone turned up once. This chain links TRBV7-9 with TRBJ2-1, with 16 bases identical to TRBD2. J gave up 7 bases and V 3 bases, and 6 bases lay outside the gene matches. The CDR3 contains 17 residues. CDR1 is SEHNR and CDR2 is FQNEAQ in the germline V gene (reference sequence). This CDR3 is CASSFPGLAGGWNEQFF. For the CDR3, the DNA is TGTGCCAGCAGCTTTCCGGGACTAGCGGGAGGGTGGAATGAGCAGTTCTTC.

This chain links TRBV5-1 with TRBJ2-7; 8 positions match TRBD2. J was trimmed by 1 base and V by 4 bases; bases with no gene match: 10. Looked up from germline, CDR1 is SGHRS and CDR2 is YFSETQ. The CDR3 contains 16 residues. The CDR3 DNA is TGCGCCAGCAGCCCCCCCGGGACTAGTCGTTCCTACGAGCAGTACTTC. Its translation: CASSPPGTSRSYEQYF. The variable domain in full, with the rest retrieved from reference TRBV5-1 and TRBJ2-7, is KAGVTQTPRYLIKTRGQQVTLSCSPISGHRSVSWYQQTPGQGLQFLFEYFSETQRNKGNFPGRFSGRQFSNSRSEMNVSTLELGDSALYLCASSPPGTSRSYEQYFGPGTRLTVT.

J is TRBJ1-4 and V is TRBV18; the match to TRBD1 covers 7 bases. The CDR3 has 15 residues. The J segment lost 8 bases and the V segment lost 3 bases, leaving 9 bases of the junction unmatched. In germline, CDR1 is KGHSH, CDR2 LQKENI. The CDR3 sequence is CASSPRQGSTEKLFF. The CDR3 region has the DNA TGTGCCAGCTCACCGCGACAGGGCTCGACAGAAAAACTGTTTTTT.

This clone was counted a few times. This chain connects TRBV9 to TRBJ2-5, with D maybe TRBD2 (5 bases). This CDR3 comprises 15 residues. Trimming shortened V by 2 bases and J by 3 bases, and 14 bases separated the two germline ends. CDR1 and CDR2 from the germline V gene are SGDLS and YYNGEE. The CDR3 DNA sequence: TGTGCCAGCAGCGTTAGAGGACTCTCCAAAGAGACCCAGTACTTC. Its protein is CASSVRGLSKETQYF.

The CDR3 is CASSQGQLYGYTF. CDR3 sequence (DNA): TGTGCCAGCAGCCAAGGACAGCTCTATGGCTACACCTTC. V is TRBV4-2 and J is TRBJ1-2; perhaps TRBD1 as D (5 bases). Germline V gene data show CDR1 as LGHNA and CDR2 as YNFKEQ. Trimming took off 1 base at V and 4 bases at J, with 7 bases between the two ends. The CDR3 extends over 13 amino acids.

The chain has TRBV7-8 and TRBJ1-5; 9 bases agree with TRBD1. The germline V gene encodes CDR1 SGHVS and CDR2 FQNEAQ. Trimming cost V 1 base and J 3 bases; bases outside gene matches: 7. CDR3 length: 17 amino acids. The CDR3 loop reads CASSLGRTGALNQPQHF. CDR3 bases: TGTGCCAGCAGCTTAGGCAGGACAGGGGCCCTCAATCAGCCCCAGCATTTT.

The chain carries TRBV14 and TRBJ2-5; 7 bases map to TRBD1. This CDR3 region has 18 residues. CDR1 and CDR2 from the germline V gene are SGHDN and FVKESK. V lost 4 bases to trimming and J lost 1 base; unmatched junction nucleotides: 15. CDR3 DNA: TGTGCCAGCAGCCTTCACAGGGGATGGCGAACTTTCCAAGAGACCCAGTACTTC. Translation: CASSLHRGWRTFQETQYF.

The rearrangement uses TRBV4-2 and TRBJ2-7; D not resolved. V shed 0 bases and J shed 10 bases, with 13 bases lying between them. Germline V gene data show CDR1 as LGHNA and CDR2 as YNFKEQ. The CDR3 length is 13 residues. CDR3 in amino acids: CASSQERSLLQYF. CDR3 coding DNA: TGTGCCAGCAGCCAAGAGAGGTCGCTCCTCCAGTACTTC.

The chain couples TRBV27 to TRBJ2-7; D is uncertain. The ends were cut back, 2 bases at V and 0 bases at J, with 8 bases in the middle. The length of the CDR3 is 14 residues. In germline, CDR1 is MNHEY, CDR2 SMNVEV (reference sequence). The CDR3 bases are TGTGCCAGCAGTTTACGAGGAAACTCCTACGAGCAGTACTTC. Its protein is CASSLRGNSYEQYF.

This chain connects TRBV7-2 to TRBJ2-7; D could derive from TRBD1 or TRBD2 (6 bases each). The germline V gene has CDR1 SGHTA and CDR2 FQGNSA. This CDR3 has 15 residues. Trimming took 5 bases from V and 7 from J, leaving 21 bases between them. The CDR3 DNA follows: TGTGCCAGCAGCCGTCAGGGGACTTCGACGGGAGAGCAGTACTTC. Amino acids: CASSRQGTSTGEQYF.

The rearrangement uses TRBV27 and TRBJ2-1; a weak D match, TRBD2 (5 bases). The CDR3 consists of 15 residues. The germline V gene encodes CDR1 MNHEY and CDR2 SMNVEV (reference sequence). The V end was cut by 3 bases, the J end by 8 bases, with 17 bases between. The CDR3 spells CASSFLWAGGDEQFF. For the CDR3, the DNA is TGTGCCAGCAGTTTCCTTTGGGCGGGCGGCGATGAGCAGTTCTTC.

V usage is TRBV11-3 and J usage is TRBJ1-4; D remains unclear. V was cut by 3 bases and J by 8 bases, with 7 bases left in between. There are 12 residues in the CDR3. Germline V gene sequence: CDR1 SGHNT, CDR2 YENEEA. CDR3 loop: CASSFGEEKLFF. The CDR3 nucleotides read TGTGCCAGCAGCTTTGGGGAAGAAAAACTGTTTTTT.

This clone was counted once. The chain links TRBV18 to TRBJ2-7; tentatively, D is TRBD2 (5 bases). Germline values: CDR1 KGHSH, CDR2 LQKENI. The CDR3 has 14 amino acids. V lost 2 bases to trimming and J lost 0 bases, with 8 bases between them. This CDR3 reads CASSPGSSSYEQYF. The DNA of the CDR3 is TGTGCCAGCTCACCAGGGAGTAGCTCCTACGAGCAGTACTTC.

The genes are TRBV5-4 and TRBJ1-5; D is undetermined. In germline, CDR1 is SGHNT, CDR2 YYREEE (reference sequence). The length of the CDR3 is 12 residues. V lost 0 bases to trimming and J lost 9 bases, with 7 bases between them. CDR3 sequence reads: CASSLGSGPQHF. The CDR3 DNA follows: TGTGCCAGCAGCTTGGGGTCGGGGCCCCAGCATTTT.

V is TRBV4-1 and J is TRBJ1-4; no firm D call. The germline gives CDR1 MGHRA, CDR2 YSYEKL. The CDR3 is 16 residues long. The V gene lost 0 bases and the J gene lost 7 bases, with 15 bases spanning the gap. For the CDR3, the DNA is TGCGCCAGCAGCCAAGATGTTGAAAGGGTCGGTGAAAAACTGTTTTTT. Amino acid sequence: CASSQDVERVGEKLFF.

This clone was seen a single time. The chain is built from TRBV5-6 and TRBJ1-1; 9 nucleotides agree with TRBD1. The CDR3 covers 17 residues. The germline V gene has CDR1 SGHDT and CDR2 YYEEEE. V was clipped by 0 bases and J by 10 bases; unmatched bases: 16. DNA for the CDR3: TGTGCCAGCAGCTTGGGAGCTGACAGGGGGGCACAGGAGGGAGCTTTCTTT. As protein: CASSLGADRGAQEGAFF.

The chain is built from TRBV2 and TRBJ2-1; tentative D call: TRBD2 (6 bases). The V gene lost 7 bases and the J gene lost 10 bases, with 20 bases spanning the gap. CDR3 length: 14 residues. The germline CDR1 and CDR2 sequences are SNHLY and FYNNEI. CDR3 DNA: TGTGCCAGCAATCCGGAGGGCCGAGTGAAAGAGCAGTTCTTC. This gives the protein CASNPEGRVKEQFF.

The chain couples TRBV18 to TRBJ2-2, with 7 bases fitting TRBD2. Trimming at V came to 2 bases and at J to 7 bases, leaving 13 bases not matched to a gene. Germline V gene lookup returns CDR1 KGHSH and CDR2 LQKENI. The CDR3 consists of 17 residues. The CDR3 loop reads CASSPDPGGRRGGELFF. The CDR3 coding sequence is TGTGCCAGCTCACCAGATCCCGGCGGGAGAAGGGGCGGGGAGCTGTTTTTT. The full variable domain, rest sourced from reference TRBV18 and TRBJ2-2, is NAGVMQNPRHLVRRRGQEARLRCSPMKGHSHVYWYRQLPEEGLKFMVYLQKENIIDESGMPKERFSAEFPKEGPSILRIQQVVRGDSAAYFCASSPDPGGRRGGELFFGEGSRLTVL.